One T cell receptor (beta chain) is described in this entry. Repertoires were generated with immunoSEQ multiplex PCR, while TCRdb's copy carries only in-frame clones and drops some. Among some 59,000 clones listed, around 90% were seen once. This entry belongs to a study of OX40 agonist ivuxolimab in advanced cancers. Deletions cut 8 bases from V and 0 bases from J, with 7 bases between. Germline loops: CDR1 MDHEN, CDR2 SYDVKM. The CDR3 contains 13 residues. This chain links TRBV28 with TRBJ2-2, with D perhaps TRBD1 (6 bases). The specimen was CD4+ or CD8+ T cells sorted from blood, collected in a trial of the OX40 agonist ivuxolimab. The TCR originated in an adult with an advanced solid tumor such as melanoma, head and neck, liver or kidney cancer. The CDR3 reads CASGTTNTGELFF. Here the CDR3 DNA reads TGTGCCAGCGGGACAACGAACACCGGGGAGCTGTTTTTT.